The 19 T cell receptor beta chains below all came from one sample that was sequenced in a study of shared clonotypes between healthy human individuals. Assay: immunoSEQ multiplex PCR; the TCRdb copy retains only in-frame clones and omits some. The table lists 2,500,000 or so clones, around 94% of them singletons. Sample: naive CD4+ T cells sorted from blood. Subset described: CD45RA+ positively selected. Receptor source: a man younger than 35 in good health.

The chain links TRBV19 to TRBJ1-2, with 7 bases matching TRBD1. V shed 7 bases and J 0 bases; nucleotides not matched to a gene: 5. The CDR3 sequence is 14 residues long. Germline values: CDR1 LNHDA, CDR2 SQIVND (reference sequence). In DNA, the CDR3 is TGTGCCAGTAAGGACCAGGGGGCTAACTATGGCTACACCTTC. Encoded protein: CASKDQGANYGYTF.

This chain links TRBV6-1 with TRBJ1-5, with D hard to call. Trimming left V 5 bases short and J 1 base short, with 12 bases between. The CDR3 contains 15 residues. Per the germline V gene, CDR1 is MNHNS and CDR2 is SASEGT. Written as DNA, the CDR3 is TGTGCCAGCAGTCCCTACACCGGGAGCAATCAGCCCCAGCATTTT. As protein: CASSPYTGSNQPQHF.

The chain couples TRBV2 to TRBJ2-6; 7 bases map to TRBD1. Germline trimming cut 6 bases from V and 4 bases from J; bases unmatched to any gene: 3. This CDR3 spans 14 amino acids. Germline V CDR1 and CDR2: SNHLY, FYNNEI. CDR3 sequence: CASRQGEGANVLTF. The CDR3 bases are TGTGCCAGCAGGCAGGGGGAAGGGGCCAACGTCCTGACTTTC.

J is TRBJ2-5 and V is TRBV7-9, with TRBD1 matching 7 bases. CDR1 and CDR2 from the germline V gene are SEHNR and FQNEAQ (reference sequence). The CDR3 runs 17 residues. The junction had 12 bases not matched to a gene; V was cut back by 1 base and J by 4 bases. CDR3 in DNA: TGTGCCAGCAGCTTAGGCCACAGGGGTTCGAGGAGAGAGACCCAGTACTTC. This encodes CASSLGHRGSRRETQYF.

This chain joins TRBV19 and TRBJ2-1, with 10 bases aligning to TRBD2. V shed 6 bases and J 3 bases; nucleotides not matched to a gene: 5. The CDR3 has 15 amino acids. Per germline, CDR1 LNHDA and CDR2 SQIVND (reference sequence). The CDR3 sequence is CASSNSGRYYNEQFF. The CDR3, as DNA: TGTGCCAGTAGCAATAGCGGGAGGTACTACAATGAGCAGTTCTTC.

The V gene is TRBV4-1, the J gene TRBJ1-4; D is unresolved. The CDR3 sequence is 16 residues long. V was shortened by 1 base and J by 5 bases, with 14 bases between the two germline ends. In germline, CDR1 is MGHRA, CDR2 YSYEKL. The CDR3 DNA follows: TGCGCCAGCAGCCAAGGTCACGGGGTAACGAATGAAAAACTGTTTTTT. Amino acid sequence: CASSQGHGVTNEKLFF.

The CDR3 nucleotides are TGCGCCAGCAGCGACCTGGACAGCTCCTACGAGCAGTACTTC. Amino acid sequence: CASSDLDSSYEQYF. The chain uses TRBV5-1 and TRBJ2-7, with D tentatively TRBD1 (6 bases). Trimming stripped 4 bases from V and 0 bases from J, with 11 bases between. The germline CDR1 and CDR2 sequences are SGHRS and YFSETQ. The CDR3 covers 14 residues.

The chain carries TRBV7-2 and TRBJ2-3, with D possibly matching TRBD2 (6 bases). Germline values: CDR1 SGHTA, CDR2 FQGNSA. V was pared by 0 bases and J by 6 bases, with 16 bases between. The CDR3 is 16 amino acids. CDR3 amino acids: CASSLAGSFRGDTQYF. CDR3 DNA: TGTGCCAGCAGCTTAGCCGGGAGCTTCCGGGGCGATACGCAGTATTTT. Using reference TRBV7-2 and TRBJ2-3 for the parts outside the CDR3, the full variable domain is GAGVSQSPSNKVTEKGKDVELRCDPISGHTALYWYRQSLGQGLEFLIYFQGNSAPDKSGLPSDRFSAERTGGSVSTLTIQRTQQEDSAVYLCASSLAGSFRGDTQYFGPGTRLTVL.

This clone was picked up one time. The chain uses TRBV4-2 and TRBJ2-3; perhaps TRBD1 as D (5 bases). The CDR3 runs 17 residues. V lost 0 bases and J lost 2, with 15 bases in between. The germline V gene encodes CDR1 LGHNA and CDR2 YNFKEQ. DNA of the CDR3: TGTGCCAGCAGCCAAGAAAGGTTCCTAGGGGTCACAGATACGCAGTATTTT. Amino acids: CASSQERFLGVTDTQYF.

In the case of this clone: The same CDR3 also results from other DNA sequences found in this sample. V gene TRBV5-1 combines with J gene TRBJ2-1; 9 bases agree with TRBD1. V shed 4 bases and J 5 bases; nucleotides not matched to a gene: 4. This CDR3 spans 14 amino acids. CDR1 and CDR2 from the germline V gene are SGHRS and YFSETQ. CDR3 amino acids: CASSLGQGNNEQFF. In nucleotides, the CDR3 is TGCGCCAGCAGCCTGGGACAGGGAAACAATGAGCAGTTCTTC.

The rearrangement links TRBV2 to TRBJ1-4; D may be TRBD1 (5 bases). The CDR3 consists of 15 residues. The V end lost 6 bases, the J end lost 3 bases, and 14 bases lay between the germline ends. The germline V gene has CDR1 SNHLY and CDR2 FYNNEI. The CDR3 reads CASSRDSRANEKLFF. The CDR3 nucleotides are TGTGCCAGCAGCAGGGACTCCCGGGCTAATGAAAAACTGTTTTTT.

This clone is a singleton in its sample. The chain joins TRBV4-3 to TRBJ2-4, with 7 bases aligning to TRBD1. Trimming took 3 bases from V and 8 from J; bases not matched to a gene: 10. There are 15 residues in the CDR3. Germline loops: CDR1 LGHNA, CDR2 YSLEER. The chain's CDR3 is CASSQKGAGVDIQYF. The CDR3 DNA reads TGCGCCAGCAGCCAGAAGGGGGCAGGGGTTGACATTCAGTACTTC.

V and J are TRBV6-5 and TRBJ1-2, with D possibly matching TRBD1 (5 bases). V was trimmed by 0 bases and J by 4 bases, leaving 12 bases between them. The CDR3 is 15 residues long. Germline loops: CDR1 MNHEY, CDR2 SVGAGI. The CDR3 region is CASSYSSGKSYGYTF. In nucleotides, the CDR3 is TGTGCCAGCAGTTACTCATCAGGGAAATCCTATGGCTACACCTTC.

J is TRBJ1-2 and V is TRBV5-4, with 10 positions matching TRBD1. Germline V gene lookup returns CDR1 SGHNT and CDR2 YYREEE (reference sequence). The V gene end was trimmed by 4 bases and the J gene end by 4 bases; junction bases not matched to a gene: 13. The length of the CDR3 is 17 residues. CDR3 in amino acids: CASSRRGQGLGGYGYTF. The CDR3 DNA sequence: TGTGCCAGCAGCCGGAGGGGACAGGGGTTGGGCGGCTATGGCTACACCTTC.

Worth noting for this clone: The same CDR3 can be traced to other DNA sequences in this sample. The V gene is TRBV5-1, the J gene TRBJ1-1; D not resolved. Germline V gives CDR1 SGHRS, CDR2 YFSETQ. The CDR3 loop spans 13 amino acids. The V end was cut by 0 bases, the J end by 0 bases, with 3 bases between. Written as DNA, the CDR3 is TGCGCCAGCAGCTTGGCCTTGAACACTGAAGCTTTCTTT. It encodes CASSLALNTEAFF.

This sequence joins TRBV10-3 and TRBJ2-5, with no clear D. The CDR3 has 14 residues. V gave up 0 bases and J gave up 5 bases, with 10 bases separating them. The germline V gene encodes CDR1 ENHRY and CDR2 SYGVKD. The CDR3 nucleotides are TGTGCCATCAGTGAGTCGTTGGGGTTGGAGACCCAGTACTTC. This encodes CAISESLGLETQYF.

The table lists this clone with a count of one. This chain uses TRBV5-5 with TRBJ2-3, with a tentative D call TRBD2 (5 bases). Germline V gene sequence: CDR1 SGHKS, CDR2 YYEKEE (reference sequence). V was pared by 4 bases and J by 3 bases, with 15 bases between. The CDR3 runs to 15 residues. The CDR3 DNA follows: TGTGCCAGCAGCGTAACTAGTAGGGAGACAGATACGCAGTATTTT. Its translation is CASSVTSRETDTQYF. Supplemented by reference TRBV5-5 and TRBJ2-3, the full variable domain reads DAGVTQSPTHLIKTRGQQVTLRCSPISGHKSVSWYQQVLGQGPQFIFQYYEKEERGRGNFPDRFSARQFPNYSSELNVNALLLGDSALYLCASSVTSRETDTQYFGPGTRLTVL.

The rearrangement links TRBV21-1 to TRBJ1-4; the D call TRBD1 from the table was never checked on the DNA. TRBV21-1 constitutes a pseudogene. This CDR3 is built from 16 residues. CDR3 in amino acids: CASSQRVGRGPGKLFF. In DNA form, the CDR3 reads TGTGCCAGCAGTCAAAGGGTAGGCAGGGGGCCGGGAAAACTGTTTTTT.

For this clone: Other DNA sequences in the sample encode the same CDR3. The V gene is TRBV30, the J gene TRBJ1-2, with D unclear. The V end was cut by 2 bases, the J end by 5 bases, with 9 bases between. Germline assignment: CDR1 GTSNPN and CDR2 SVGIG (reference sequence). This CDR3 has 12 residues. The CDR3 reads CAWSPTLYGYTF. In nucleotides, the CDR3 is TGTGCCTGGAGTCCCACATTATATGGCTACACCTTC.